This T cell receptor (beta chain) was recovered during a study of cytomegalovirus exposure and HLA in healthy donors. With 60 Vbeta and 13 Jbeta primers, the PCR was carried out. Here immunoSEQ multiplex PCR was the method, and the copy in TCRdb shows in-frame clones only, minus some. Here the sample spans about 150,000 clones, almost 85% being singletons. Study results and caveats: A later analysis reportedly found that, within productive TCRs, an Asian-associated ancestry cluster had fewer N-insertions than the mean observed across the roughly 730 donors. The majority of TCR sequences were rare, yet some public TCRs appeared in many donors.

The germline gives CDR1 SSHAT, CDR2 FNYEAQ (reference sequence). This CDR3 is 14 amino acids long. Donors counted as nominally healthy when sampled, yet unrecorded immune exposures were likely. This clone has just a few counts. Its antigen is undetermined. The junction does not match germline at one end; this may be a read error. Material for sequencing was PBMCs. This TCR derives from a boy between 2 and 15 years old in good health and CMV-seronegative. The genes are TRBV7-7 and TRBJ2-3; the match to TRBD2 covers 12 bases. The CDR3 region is CASSSGTSGDTQYF. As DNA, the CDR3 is TGTGCTAGCAGCTCCGGGACTAGCGGGGATACGCAGTATTTT.